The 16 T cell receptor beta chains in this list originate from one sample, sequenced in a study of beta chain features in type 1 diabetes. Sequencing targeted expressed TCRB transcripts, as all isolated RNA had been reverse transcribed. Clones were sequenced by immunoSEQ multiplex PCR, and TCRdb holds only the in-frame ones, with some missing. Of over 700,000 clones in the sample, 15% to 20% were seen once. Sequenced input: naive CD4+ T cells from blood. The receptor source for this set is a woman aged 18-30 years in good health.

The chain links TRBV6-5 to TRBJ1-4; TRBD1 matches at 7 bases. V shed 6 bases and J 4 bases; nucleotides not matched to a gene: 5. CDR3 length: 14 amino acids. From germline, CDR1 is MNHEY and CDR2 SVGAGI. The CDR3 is CASSRTGLNEKLFF. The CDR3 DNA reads TGTGCCAGCAGCCGGACAGGTCTTAATGAAAAACTGTTTTTT.

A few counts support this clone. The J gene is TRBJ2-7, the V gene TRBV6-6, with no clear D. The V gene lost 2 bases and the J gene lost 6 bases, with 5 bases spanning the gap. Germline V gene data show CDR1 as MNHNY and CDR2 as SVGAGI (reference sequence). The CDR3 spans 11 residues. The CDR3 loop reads CASSYVREQYF. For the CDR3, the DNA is TGTGCCAGCAGTTACGTGCGCGAGCAGTACTTC.

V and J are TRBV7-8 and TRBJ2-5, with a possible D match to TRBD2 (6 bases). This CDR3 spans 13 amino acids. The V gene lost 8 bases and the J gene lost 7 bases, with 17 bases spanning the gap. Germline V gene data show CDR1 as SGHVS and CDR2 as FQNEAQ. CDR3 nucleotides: TGTGCCAGCTCGGGGGTAGACCGAGGGACCCAGTACTTC. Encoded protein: CASSGVDRGTQYF.

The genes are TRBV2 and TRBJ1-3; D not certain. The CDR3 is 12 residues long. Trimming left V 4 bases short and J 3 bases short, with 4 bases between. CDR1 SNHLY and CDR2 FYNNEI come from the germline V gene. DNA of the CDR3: TGTGCCAGCAGTGGAGATGGAAACACCATATATTTT. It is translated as CASSGDGNTIYF. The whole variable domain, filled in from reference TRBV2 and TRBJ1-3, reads EPEVTQTPSHQVTQMGQEVILRCVPISNHLYFYWYRQILGQKVEFLVSFYNNEISEKSEIFDDQFSVERPDGSNFTLKIRSTKLEDSAMYFCASSGDGNTIYFGEGSWLTVV.

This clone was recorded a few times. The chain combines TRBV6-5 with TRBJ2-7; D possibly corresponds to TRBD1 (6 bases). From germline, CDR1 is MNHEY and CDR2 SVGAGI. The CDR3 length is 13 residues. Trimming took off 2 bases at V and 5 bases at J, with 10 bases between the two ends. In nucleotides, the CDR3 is TGTGCCAGCAGTTACGGGGGACACGACGAGCAGTACTTC. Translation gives CASSYGGHDEQYF.

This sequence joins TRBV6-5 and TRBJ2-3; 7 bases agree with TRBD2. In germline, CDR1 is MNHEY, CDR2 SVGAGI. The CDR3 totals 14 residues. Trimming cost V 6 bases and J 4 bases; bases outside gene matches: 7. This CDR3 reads CASRGVTSADTQYF. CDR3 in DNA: TGTGCCAGCAGGGGGGTAACTAGCGCAGATACGCAGTATTTT.

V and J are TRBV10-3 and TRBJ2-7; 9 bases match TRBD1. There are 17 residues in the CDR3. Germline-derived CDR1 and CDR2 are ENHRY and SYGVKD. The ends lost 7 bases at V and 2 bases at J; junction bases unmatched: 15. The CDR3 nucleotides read TGTGCCATCATCACGACAGGGGGGCTCGTCATTCCCTACGAGCAGTACTTC. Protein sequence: CAIITTGGLVIPYEQYF.

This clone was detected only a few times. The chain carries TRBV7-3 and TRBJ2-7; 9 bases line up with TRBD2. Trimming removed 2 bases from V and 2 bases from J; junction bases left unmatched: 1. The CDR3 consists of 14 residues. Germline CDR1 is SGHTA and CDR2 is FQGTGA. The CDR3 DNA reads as TGTGCCAGCAGCTTAGGCGGGAGGGCCTACGAGCAGTACTTC. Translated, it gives CASSLGGRAYEQYF.

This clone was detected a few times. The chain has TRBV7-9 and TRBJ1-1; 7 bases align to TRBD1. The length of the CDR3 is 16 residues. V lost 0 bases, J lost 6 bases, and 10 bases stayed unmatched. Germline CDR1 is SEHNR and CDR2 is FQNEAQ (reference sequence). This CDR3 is CASSLAIGQELPEAFF. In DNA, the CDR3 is TGTGCCAGCAGCTTAGCCATAGGACAGGAGCTCCCTGAAGCTTTCTTT. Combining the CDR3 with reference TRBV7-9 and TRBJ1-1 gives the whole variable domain DTGVSQNPRHKITKRGQNVTFRCDPISEHNRLYWYRQTLGQGPEFLTYFQNEAQLEKSRLLSDRFSAERPKGSFSTLEIQRTEQGDSAMYLCASSLAIGQELPEAFFGQGTRLTVV.

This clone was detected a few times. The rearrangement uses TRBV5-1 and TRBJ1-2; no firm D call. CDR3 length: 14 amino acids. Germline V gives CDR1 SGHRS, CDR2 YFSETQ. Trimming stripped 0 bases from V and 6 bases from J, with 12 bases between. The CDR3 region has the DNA TGCGCCAGCAGCTTGGGTGTAGGAGGCCATGGCTACACCTTC. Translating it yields CASSLGVGGHGYTF. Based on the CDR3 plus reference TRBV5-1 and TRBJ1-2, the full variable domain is KAGVTQTPRYLIKTRGQQVTLSCSPISGHRSVSWYQQTPGQGLQFLFEYFSETQRNKGNFPGRFSGRQFSNSRSEMNVSTLELGDSALYLCASSLGVGGHGYTFGSGTRLTVV.

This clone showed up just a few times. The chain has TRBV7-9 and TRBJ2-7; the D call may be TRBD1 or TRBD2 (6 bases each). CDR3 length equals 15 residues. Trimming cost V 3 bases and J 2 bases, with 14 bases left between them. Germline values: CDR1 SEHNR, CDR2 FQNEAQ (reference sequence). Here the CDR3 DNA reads TGTGCCAGCAGCTTTAGGCGGGACACCACCTACGAGCAGTACTTC. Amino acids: CASSFRRDTTYEQYF.

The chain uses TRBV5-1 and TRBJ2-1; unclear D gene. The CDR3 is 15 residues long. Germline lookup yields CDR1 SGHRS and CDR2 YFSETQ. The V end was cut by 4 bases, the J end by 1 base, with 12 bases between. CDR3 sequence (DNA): TGCGCCAGCAGCCCCGGTTTTGGGTCCTACAATGAGCAGTTCTTC. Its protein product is CASSPGFGSYNEQFF.

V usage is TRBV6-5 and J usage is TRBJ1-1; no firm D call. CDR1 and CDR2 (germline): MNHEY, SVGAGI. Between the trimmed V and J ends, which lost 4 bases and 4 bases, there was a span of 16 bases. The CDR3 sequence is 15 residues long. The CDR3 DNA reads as TGTGCCAGCAGTTTTCGAGGCAGCGGCCTCACTGAAGCTTTCTTT. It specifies CASSFRGSGLTEAFF.

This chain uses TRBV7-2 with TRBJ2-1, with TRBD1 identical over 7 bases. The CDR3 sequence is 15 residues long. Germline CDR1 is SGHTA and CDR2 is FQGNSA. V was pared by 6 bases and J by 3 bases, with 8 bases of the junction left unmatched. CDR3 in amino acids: CASRQAQGFYNEQFF. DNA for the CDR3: TGTGCCAGCAGACAAGCACAGGGGTTCTACAATGAGCAGTTCTTC.

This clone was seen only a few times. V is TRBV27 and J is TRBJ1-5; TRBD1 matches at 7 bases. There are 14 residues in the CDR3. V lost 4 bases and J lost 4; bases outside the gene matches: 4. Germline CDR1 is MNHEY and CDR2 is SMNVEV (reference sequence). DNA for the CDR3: TGTGCCAGCAGTTCGGGCAGGGGGAATCAGCCCCAGCATTTT. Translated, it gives CASSSGRGNQPQHF.

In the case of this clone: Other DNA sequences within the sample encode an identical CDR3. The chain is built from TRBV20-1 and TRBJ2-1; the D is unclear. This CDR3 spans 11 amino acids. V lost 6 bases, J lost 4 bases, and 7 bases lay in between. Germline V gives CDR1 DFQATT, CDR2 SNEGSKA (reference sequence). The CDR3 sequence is CSARYYNEQFF. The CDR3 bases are TGCAGTGCCCGATATTACAATGAGCAGTTCTTC.